This TCR beta chain was identified during a study of blood T cell repertoires in COVID-19 (dated by TCRdb to 2018 to 2021). Background on the whole study: Collaborator samples came from the United States, Italy and Spain and covered acute and convalescent phases of COVID-19. The prospective study material was composed of cDNA or gDNA derived from T cells, B-cell-depleted T cells, or PBMCs. Deeply sampled blood TCRbeta repertoires from subjects exposed to, actively infected with, or recovered from COVID-19 were included in the dataset. The repertoires were made available in a free public database intended to serve as a resource for research on the immune response to SARS-CoV-2. Samples came from the ongoing ImmuneRACE study (first 160 participants) plus 1,254 subjects from 6 global collaborators. Sample metadata almost always included a de-identified subject ID, COVID-19 status, age in years and sex. Where available, HLA class I and class II types were obtained from metadata supplied by the sample provider rather than from assay-based typing. What the work shows at the level of the full study, not this receptor alone: Clinical and demographic metadata were provided uncurated, with the amount varying by source and participant.

Reading from cysteine to phenylalanine, the CDR3 counts 14 amino acids. Only the CDR3 portion is preserved as DNA: 42 bases, with reading frame beginning at the first base. CDR1 and CDR2 (MNHEY, SVGEGT) derive from the germline V gene. Germline trimming amounts to 6 bases on V and 7 bases on J, with 9 as the count of junction bases outside the gene matches. Collaborating institutions collected whole blood in K2EDTA tubes following their own protocols. For TCRbeta analysis, collaborator samples were shipped as frozen whole blood, as isolated PBMCs, or as DNA extracted from either sample type. TCRbeta CDR3 regions were amplified from genomic DNA by means of the immunoSEQ Assay, a bias-controlled multiplex PCR. As for the original processing: Nucleated cell counts per sample were estimated from amplification of reference gene primers within the assay. Sequence reads were collapsed and filtered to measure the absolute abundance of every unique TCRbeta CDR3 rearrangement. For each sample, productive Simpson clonality was calculated as the square root of Simpson's diversity index over productive rearrangements. Imported from immuneACCESS, the table was reduced by TCRdb to in-frame sequences with V and J called. These copies leave out some clones; in studies compared against another copy, an unresolved V gene accounts for under half, and the cause of the remainder is not known. From that table come the V and J calls and clone size; the DNA was used to work out D and trimming. This sample is represented by about 140,000 clones; around 83% of them were singletons. The top ten clonotypes cover almost 8.5% of the sample.

A few counts support this clone. It has no known antigen specificity. No quality values exist for individual bases; no much larger clone is one base distant. Material: peripheral blood. The sequence derives from a woman aged 60-75 years with acute or convalescent COVID-19. The chain couples TRBV6-2 or TRBV6-3 to TRBJ1-1; 9 bases in the middle match TRBD1. The CDR3 here reads CASRYTGGSFEAFF. The DNA sequence reads TGTGCCAGCAGATACACAGGGGGCTCCTTTGAAGCTTTCTTT.